This T cell receptor beta chain originates from a study of immune evolution from preneoplasia to lung adenocarcinoma. Libraries were prepared by immunoSEQ multiplex PCR; TCRdb keeps only in-frame clonotypes and omits some of them. The sample shows some 16,000 clones, 70% to 90% of them seen only once. The TCR comes from a person in their 70s with invasive lung adenocarcinoma. The sequenced sample consisted of FFPE invasive lung adenocarcinoma tissue.

For the CDR3, the DNA is TGTGCCAGCAGCGTAGCCGGGACAGGGTCAACTGGGGCCAACGTCCTGACTTTC. Translating gives CASSVAGTGSTGANVLTF. This rearrangement joins TRBV9 to TRBJ2-6, with 9 bases matching TRBD1. CDR3 length: 18 amino acids. V dropped 0 bases and J dropped 2; count of bases not matched to a gene: 6. CDR1 and CDR2 from the germline V gene are SGDLS and YYNGEE.